This is a list of T cell receptor beta chains from one sample in a study of T cells after yellow fever vaccination. TCRdb passed the 5' RACE reads through MiXCR, listing each CDR3 protein once. Of 120,000 to 150,000 distinct CDR3 sequences in the sample, more than 6% were seen once. The sequences come from CD4+ T cells sorted from PBMCs, collected 5 days after the yellow fever booster vaccination. These receptors were taken from a young man who received the YFV17D yellow fever vaccine. CDR3s include the opening cysteine and the closing phenylalanine or tryptophan. The order of the fields is D gene, V gene, clone size, J gene, CDR3 DNA, CDR3 protein. A D gene is named only where the DNA matches it firmly. Only part of the rows carry a size: once, few, many, or a class if the clone is expanded.

.	TRBV4-2	few	TRBJ1-5	TGTGCCAGCAGCCAAGATTTTGGAGGGAATGGCAATCAGCCCCAGCATTTT	CASSQDFGGNGNQPQHF
TRBD2	TRBV11-2	few	TRBJ2-5	TGTGCCAGCAGCTGGGGACTAGCGGGAACGGGTGCACTTCAGACCCAGTACTTC	CASSWGLAGTGALQTQYF
.	TRBV6-2/TRBV6-3	many	TRBJ2-7	TGTGCCACCGGAGGTCTCTACGAGCAGTACTTC	CATGGLYEQYF
TRBD1	TRBV25-1	many	TRBJ2-7	TGTGCCAGCAGTGAAGCGGGGACAGGGACCTACGAGCAGTACTTC	CASSEAGTGTYEQYF
TRBD1	TRBV6-5	many	TRBJ2-3	TGTGCCAGCAGTTACCGGACAGGGGCCGGGAATACGCAGTATTTT	CASSYRTGAGNTQYF
.	TRBV7-3	.	TRBJ2-7	TGTGCCAGCAGCTTAAGTAGTAGCGGACCCTACGAGCAGTACTTC	CASSLSSSGPYEQYF
.	TRBV10-1	many	TRBJ2-3	TGCGCCAGCAGGAACCGGGACAAACGAGGAGCAGATACGCAGTATTTT	CASRNRDKRGADTQYF
.	TRBV7-2	many	TRBJ2-1	TGTGCCAGCAGCTTAGTAAGGGGTGGGTACAATGAGCAGTTCTTC	CASSLVRGGYNEQFF
TRBD2	TRBV19	few	TRBJ2-3	TGTGCCAGTAATCTCCTAGCGGGAGGTGCCACGGATACGCAGTATTTT	CASNLLAGGATDTQYF
TRBD1	TRBV24-1	many	TRBJ2-1	TGTGCCACCAGTGATCCCCTGACCTCGGGACAGGGGTCCTACAATGAGCAGTTCTTC	CATSDPLTSGQGSYNEQFF
TRBD2	TRBV20-1	.	TRBJ2-5	TGCTGTGCTAGCCTAGCGGGAGGGCCCCAAGAGACCCAGTACTTC	CCASLAGGPQETQYF
.	TRBV20-1	few	TRBJ2-2	TGCAGTGCTAGCGTCCGGGAGTCGGTCACCGGGGAGCTGTTTTTT	CSASVRESVTGELFF
.	TRBV18	.	TRBJ2-1	TGTGCCAGCTCACTCGACAGCTTCTACAATGAGCAGTTCTTC	CASSLDSFYNEQFF
.	TRBV11-1	many	TRBJ1-5	TGTGCCAGCAGCCGTTTCCAGGCCCAGCATTTT	CASSRFQAQHF
.	TRBV19	many	TRBJ2-1	TGTGCCAGTAGTTTCGAGGGCTCCTACAATGAGCAGTTCTTC	CASSFEGSYNEQFF
.	TRBV27	.	TRBJ1-6	TGTGCCAGCAGTTTATATGGGGTAGTTGATAATTCACCCCTCCACTTT	CASSLYGVVDNSPLHF
.	TRBV20-1	many	TRBJ2-2	TGCAGTGCTAGAAGAGACGCGCGCAGTCCGGGGGAGCTGTTTTTT	CSARRDARSPGELFF
TRBD1	TRBV28	many	TRBJ2-1	TGTGCCAGCACCCCTGGGGGACAGGGGGCATTTGAGCAGTTCTTC	CASTPGGQGAFEQFF
TRBD1	TRBV29-1	many	TRBJ1-2	TGCAGCGTAGACGGACAGGGGGGTCTTGGCTACACCTTC	CSVDGQGGLGYTF
TRBD2	TRBV18	many	TRBJ2-7	TGTGCCAGCTCACCAAGCGGGGACGAGCAGTACTTC	CASSPSGDEQYF
.	TRBV9	many	TRBJ2-3	TGTGCCAGCAGCGTACGGGGGTATGGCACAGATACGCAGTATTTT	CASSVRGYGTDTQYF
.	TRBV6-5	many	TRBJ2-3	TGTGCCAGCAGTTACGTAAGCAGAGATACGCAGTATTTT	CASSYVSRDTQYF
TRBD2	TRBV7-2	many	TRBJ2-5	TGTGCCAGCAGCTTAGGGGGACTACTAGAGACCCAGTACTTC	CASSLGGLLETQYF
TRBD2	TRBV19	.	TRBJ2-2	TGTGCCAGTAGGGCCGGGAGGGCCCTCACCGGGGAGCTGTTTTTT	CASRAGRALTGELFF
TRBD1	TRBV25-1	many	TRBJ2-5	TGTGCCAGCAGTGATTCGGGGACAGGGCAAGAGACCCAGTACTTC	CASSDSGTGQETQYF
.	TRBV7-2	many	TRBJ2-7	TGTGCCAGCAGCTTTAGGGGGGGTGAAATCTACGAGCAGTACTTC	CASSFRGGEIYEQYF
TRBD2	TRBV5-1	many	TRBJ2-1	TGCGCCAGCAGCTCCGGTGCGAGCGGGGGGTACAATGAGCAGTTCTTC	CASSSGASGGYNEQFF
.	TRBV15	many	TRBJ2-3	TGTGCCACCAGCAGAGGTGCCGGACCTTCCACAGATACGCAGTATTTT	CATSRGAGPSTDTQYF
.	TRBV29-1	many	TRBJ2-2	TGCAGCGCGACAGGCACCGGGGAGCTGTTTTTT	CSATGTGELFF
.	TRBV29-1	many	TRBJ2-2	TGCAGCGTTGAACCAGGGACCGGGGAGCTGTTTTTT	CSVEPGTGELFF
.	TRBV4-3	many	TRBJ2-7	TGCGCCAGCAGCCAAGATTCTACAGGGTACGAGCAGTACTTC	CASSQDSTGYEQYF
.	TRBV25-1	.	TRBJ1-2	TGTGCCAGCAGTGAATACGGGGGCAGATTCTATGGCTACACCTTC	CASSEYGGRFYGYTF
.	TRBV23-1	many	TRBJ1-6	TGCGCCAGCGGTGAGGGGATCTATAATTCACCCCTCCACTTT	CASGEGIYNSPLHF
TRBD1	TRBV2	many	TRBJ2-2	TGTGCCAGCCTCGGACAGGGGGCCACCGGGGAGCTGTTTTTT	CASLGQGATGELFF
.	TRBV7-2	many	TRBJ2-1	TGTGCCAGCAGCTTTGACTACTACAATGAGCAGTTCTTC	CASSFDYYNEQFF
TRBD2	TRBV5-5	many	TRBJ2-1	TGTGCCAGCAGCCCGTGGACTAGCGGGAATTTGGAGCAGTTCTTC	CASSPWTSGNLEQFF
.	TRBV5-1	many	TRBJ1-5	TGCGCCAGCAGCATTCTAGGGGCCCAAAATCAGCCCCAGCATTTT	CASSILGAQNQPQHF
.	TRBV20-1	many	TRBJ2-3	TGCAGTGCAGATCGACAGACTAGCACAGATACGCAGTATTTT	CSADRQTSTDTQYF
TRBD1	TRBV7-2	many	TRBJ2-7	TGTGCCAGCAACCGGGACAGGGGCTACGAGCAGTACTTC	CASNRDRGYEQYF
TRBD2	TRBV9	many	TRBJ2-7	TGTGCCAGCAGCGTAGAAGCTGGGGGGGTTTACGAGCAGTACTTC	CASSVEAGGVYEQYF